The clone carrying this T cell receptor beta chain was seen only once. What it binds is unknown. By 5'RACE template switching, TCR cDNA was produced, with a universal primer site and UMIs added in the process. TCRdb called the 5' RACE reads again in MiXCR, with one record for every CDR3 protein. The sample consists of roughly 180,000 distinct CDR3 sequences, approximately 6.2% of them appearing once. The source of the sample is a study of T cells after yellow fever vaccination. Study details: Where fractions had low cell numbers, libraries were prepared from them with the SMART-Seq v4 Ultra Low Input RNA kit.

Whole-study findings and limits: Most primary-vaccination clones recurred post-booster (approximately 95% CD4, roughly 91% CD8).

The germline V gene has CDR1 DFQATT and CDR2 SNEGSKA (reference sequence). V shed 6 bases and J 0 bases; nucleotides not matched to a gene: 10. CDR3 length equals 16 residues. Here the sequenced sample was CD4+ T cells sorted from PBMCs, taken on the day of the first yellow fever vaccination. The source is a man between 18 and 35 years old who received the YFV17D yellow fever vaccine. This chain links TRBV20-1 with TRBJ1-1, with 10 bases matching TRBD1. In nucleotides, the CDR3 is TGCAGTGCCTGGGGACAGGGGACGCGCTTGAACACTGAAGCTTTCTTT. Protein: CSAWGQGTRLNTEAFF.